The 23 T cell receptor beta chains in this list originate from one sample, sequenced in a study of T cells in Graves' hyperthyroidism and ophthalmopathy. Authors of the study amplified TCR beta CDR3 regions from RNA transcripts. A first-round RT-PCR of the TCR CDR3 used the HTBI primer set. MiXCR, run by TCRdb on the multiplex PCR reads, gives a single entry per CDR3 protein. The table shows hundreds of thousands of distinct CDR3 sequences, with around a sixth occurring only once. Sequencing was performed on blood. These receptors originate from a woman younger than 30 with Graves' hyperthyroidism that later progressed to Graves' ophthalmopathy.

Worth noting for this clonotype: The junction departs from the called germline gene at one end, perhaps through a read error. J is TRBJ1-6 and V is TRBV20-1, with unresolved D. The CDR3 covers 14 residues. CDR1 and CDR2 from the germline V gene are DFQATT and SNEGSKA (reference sequence). The CDR3: CSASPPTYNSPLHF. CDR3 in DNA: TGCAGTGCTTCGCCTCCCACGTATAATTCACCCCTTCACTTT.

In its sample, this clonotype was seen a few times. J is TRBJ2-3 and V is TRBV15; possible D gene TRBD1, 5 bases. The CDR3 contains 16 residues. The germline V gene encodes CDR1 LNHNV and CDR2 YYDKDF (reference sequence). V lost 1 base and J lost 2, with 13 bases in between. The CDR3 DNA reads TGTGCCACCAGCAGAGTGCAGGGCGTTGACACAGATACGCAGTATTTT. Translated, it gives CATSRVQGVDTDTQYF.

V usage is TRBV18 and J usage is TRBJ2-1, with TRBD1 matching 8 bases. The CDR3 is made up of 16 amino acids. V lost 1 base to trimming and J lost 6 bases; unmatched junction nucleotides: 8. Germline CDR1 and CDR2: KGHSH and LQKENI. DNA of the CDR3: TGTGCCAGCTCACCACTTCCCGGACAGGGTTCCAATGAGCAGTTCTTC. Protein product: CASSPLPGQGSNEQFF. The whole variable domain, remainder taken from reference TRBV18 and TRBJ2-1, is NAGVMQNPRHLVRRRGQEARLRCSPMKGHSHVYWYRQLPEEGLKFMVYLQKENIIDESGMPKERFSAEFPKEGPSILRIQQVVRGDSAAYFCASSPLPGQGSNEQFFGPGTRLTVL.

J is TRBJ2-2 and V is TRBV20-1; 7 bases are a match to TRBD2. This CDR3 contains 14 residues. Trimming took 3 bases from V and 6 from J; bases not matched to a gene: 7. Germline CDR1 is DFQATT and CDR2 is SNEGSKA (reference sequence). The CDR3 nucleotides are TGCAGTGCTAGCCCCCCTAGCGGCGCCGGGGAGCTGTTTTTT. It encodes CSASPPSGAGELFF.

This clonotype has more than one count but fewer than ten. The rearrangement joins TRBV9 to TRBJ1-3; D call uncertain. The CDR3 has 14 amino acids. Germline V lookup: CDR1 SGDLS, CDR2 YYNGEE. V was pared by 4 bases and J by 6 bases, with 14 bases between. The CDR3 DNA reads as TGTGCCAGCAGCCCACCAACTGGTTTAAACACCATATATTTT. Protein product: CASSPPTGLNTIYF.

This clonotype was recorded many times. V and J are TRBV12-3 or TRBV12-4 and TRBJ2-3; D may match TRBD1 or TRBD2 (5 bases each). With 3 bases removed from V and 2 bases from J, the gap between germline ends came to 12 bases. This CDR3 has 15 amino acids. The CDR3 sequence: CASSFRGAPTDTQYF. DNA of the CDR3: TGTGCCAGCAGTTTCCGAGGGGCCCCCACAGATACGCAGTATTTT.

The chain joins TRBV29-1 to TRBJ2-1; D is possibly TRBD2 (6 bases). This CDR3 has 11 amino acids. The germline CDR1 and CDR2 sequences are SQVTM and ANQGSEA. V lost 0 bases and J lost 14, with 11 bases in between. CDR3 DNA: TGCAGCGTTGAAGATTTGGGGGGTGAGTTCTTC. Its protein is CSVEDLGGEFF.

Ten or more counts support this clonotype. This rearrangement joins TRBV3-1 to TRBJ2-1, with a weak D call TRBD1 (5 bases). This CDR3 has 13 amino acids. The germline CDR1 and CDR2 sequences are LGHDT and YNNKEL (reference sequence). V lost 4 bases to trimming and J lost 13 bases, with 17 bases between them. This CDR3 is CASSPNFGAEQFF. Written as DNA, the CDR3 is TGTGCCAGCAGCCCAAACTTTGGGGCAGAACAGTTCTTC.

The V and J genes are TRBV11-1 and TRBJ2-2, with D possibly TRBD1 on 5 matching bases. Per the germline V gene, CDR1 is SGHAT and CDR2 is FQDESV (reference sequence). The CDR3 is 14 residues long. The ends were cut back, 4 bases at V and 6 bases at J, with 12 bases in the middle. The CDR3 reads CASSSRKGPGELFF. CDR3 DNA sequence: TGTGCCAGCAGCTCCCGGAAGGGGCCCGGGGAGCTGTTTTTT.

A few counts support this clonotype. The genes are TRBV2 and TRBJ2-1, with D unresolved. This CDR3 region has 14 residues. The germline gives CDR1 SNHLY, CDR2 FYNNEI. V lost 3 bases and J lost 6, with 12 bases in between. This CDR3 reads CASSDERLINEQFF. CDR3 DNA: TGTGCCAGCAGTGATGAGCGCCTAATCAATGAGCAGTTCTTC.

This clonotype has a count of ten or more. CDR3 nucleotides: TGTGCCAGCAGTTCGGCCCGCACAGATACGCAGTATTTT. The encoded protein is CASSSARTDTQYF. This chain links TRBV28 with TRBJ2-3; D ambiguous. Trimming left V 4 bases short and J 1 base short, with 6 bases between. The CDR3 runs to 13 residues. The germline V gene encodes CDR1 MDHEN and CDR2 SYDVKM. Full variable domain (rest looked up from reference TRBV28 and TRBJ2-3): DVKVTQSSRYLVKRTGEKVFLECVQDMDHENMFWYRQDPGLGLRLIYFSYDVKMKEKGDIPEGYSVSREKKERFSLILESASTNQTSMYLCASSSARTDTQYFGPGTRLTVL.

The chain carries TRBV2 and TRBJ1-5; D unresolved. The CDR3 has 15 residues. V shed 4 bases and J shed 0 bases, with 10 bases lying between them. CDR1 is SNHLY, CDR2 FYNNEI, per germline. The CDR3 region is CASSAGAHSNQPQHF. The DNA for the CDR3 is TGTGCCAGCAGTGCGGGTGCTCATAGCAATCAGCCCCAGCATTTT.

At least ten counts were recorded for this clonotype. The chain is built from TRBV5-1 and TRBJ2-1; 8 bases agree with TRBD1. The V gene's germline CDR1 is SGHRS and CDR2 YFSETQ. The CDR3 has 15 residues. V was pared by 5 bases and J by 7 bases, with 11 bases of the junction left unmatched. The CDR3 DNA reads as TGCGCCAGCAGAACTTGGACAGGGTTAGGAAATGAGCAGTTCTTC. It translates to CASRTWTGLGNEQFF.

The chain recombines TRBV28 with TRBJ2-2; TRBD2 might be the D (5 bases). In germline, CDR1 is MDHEN, CDR2 SYDVKM. The V end lost 4 bases, the J end lost 7 bases, and 13 bases lay between the germline ends. The CDR3 sequence is 14 residues long. CDR3 nucleotides: TGTGCCAGCAGTTCCGGACTCATCCACGGGGAGCTGTTTTTT. Protein sequence: CASSSGLIHGELFF.

This clonotype was seen only a few times. The chain links TRBV20-1 to TRBJ1-1; no reliable D call. Trimming took off 0 bases at V and 7 bases at J, with 24 bases between the two ends. Looked up from germline, CDR1 is DFQATT and CDR2 is SNEGSKA (reference sequence). CDR3 length equals 17 residues. CDR3 DNA sequence: TGCAGTGCTAGAGATCTAAGAGGGAAGGAGGATGGAGTTGAAGCTTTCTTT. The encoded protein is CSARDLRGKEDGVEAFF.

This chain connects TRBV29-1 to TRBJ2-7, with unresolved D. Trimming stripped 5 bases from V and 3 bases from J, with 11 bases between. Germline-derived CDR1 and CDR2 are SQVTM and ANQGSEA. The CDR3 extends over 12 amino acids. The CDR3 region is CSVTGNYYEQYF. CDR3 nucleotide sequence: TGCAGCGTTACTGGGAATTACTACGAGCAGTACTTC.

This clonotype was found many times. V is TRBV2 and J is TRBJ2-3, with D tentatively TRBD1 or TRBD2 (6 bases each). V was shortened by 7 bases and J by 2 bases, with 13 bases between the two germline ends. Germline-derived CDR1 and CDR2 are SNHLY and FYNNEI. The CDR3 loop spans 14 amino acids. CDR3 coding DNA: TGTGCCAGCAATAACAGGGAGGACACAGATACGCAGTATTTT. It encodes CASNNREDTDTQYF.

In its sample, this clonotype was seen many times. V is TRBV4-3 and J is TRBJ2-2; D may be TRBD1 or TRBD2 (6 bases each). Trimming cost V 1 base and J 1 base, with 10 bases left between them. The CDR3 extends over 16 amino acids. In germline, CDR1 is LGHNA, CDR2 YSLEER. The CDR3 DNA is TGCGCCAGCAGCCAAGGGGGGGCGGAGAACACCGGGGAGCTGTTTTTT. The encoded protein is CASSQGGAENTGELFF.

This clonotype has a count of ten or more. The rearrangement joins TRBV5-1 to TRBJ1-1; D is uncertain. The CDR3 consists of 15 residues. Germline-derived CDR1 and CDR2 are SGHRS and YFSETQ. Trimming removed 1 base at V and 2 bases at J, with 12 bases between. CDR3 amino acids: CASSLIRSFNTEAFF. The CDR3 nucleotides read TGCGCCAGCAGCTTGATTCGATCCTTTAACACTGAAGCTTTCTTT.

This clonotype was observed at least ten times. The gene calls are TRBV6-5 and TRBJ2-1; perhaps TRBD2 as D (6 bases). Germline CDR1 and CDR2: MNHEY and SVGAGI. The CDR3 contains 14 residues. V was trimmed by 4 bases and J by 7 bases, leaving 14 bases between them. DNA for the CDR3: TGTGCCAGCAGTTCCCGGTGGGCGGGGAATGAGCAGTTCTTC. Its protein product is CASSSRWAGNEQFF.

This clonotype was counted ten times or more. A read error may produce the germline difference seen at one junction end. The chain recombines TRBV7-6 with TRBJ1-1; D remains unclear. In germline, CDR1 is SGHVS, CDR2 FNYEAQ. This CDR3 spans 13 amino acids. The CDR3, as DNA: TGCGCCAGCAGCTTGTTCGGGAACACTGAAGCTTTCTTT. Translation gives CASSLFGNTEAFF.

There are many counts of this clonotype. CDR3 in amino acids: CAWARETQYF. The DNA of the CDR3 is TGTGCCTGGGCCCGGGAGACCCAGTACTTC. The chain employs TRBV30 and TRBJ2-5; D is ambiguous. The CDR3 length is 10 residues. V gave up 5 bases and J gave up 5 bases, with 6 bases separating them. Germline CDR1 reads GTSNPN; CDR2 reads SVGIG (reference sequence).

This clonotype came up a few times. The V call is TRBV7-9, the J call TRBJ2-1; D gene uncertain. This CDR3 is 13 amino acids long. Looked up from germline, CDR1 is SEHNR and CDR2 is FQNEAQ (reference sequence). V was shortened by 5 bases and J by 4 bases, with 9 bases between the two germline ends. The CDR3 loop reads CASSPSEYNEQFF. Written as DNA, the CDR3 is TGTGCCAGCAGCCCAAGCGAGTACAATGAGCAGTTCTTC.